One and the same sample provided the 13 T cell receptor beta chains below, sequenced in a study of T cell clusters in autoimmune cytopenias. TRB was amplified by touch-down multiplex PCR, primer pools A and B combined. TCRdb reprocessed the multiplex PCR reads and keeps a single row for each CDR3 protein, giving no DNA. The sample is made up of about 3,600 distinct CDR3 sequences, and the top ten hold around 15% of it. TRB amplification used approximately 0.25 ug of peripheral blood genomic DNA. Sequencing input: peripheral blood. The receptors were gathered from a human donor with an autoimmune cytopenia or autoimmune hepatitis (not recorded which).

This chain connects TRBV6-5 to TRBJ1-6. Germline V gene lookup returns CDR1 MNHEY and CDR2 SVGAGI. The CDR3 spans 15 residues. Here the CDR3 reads CATSTNREPNSPLHF.

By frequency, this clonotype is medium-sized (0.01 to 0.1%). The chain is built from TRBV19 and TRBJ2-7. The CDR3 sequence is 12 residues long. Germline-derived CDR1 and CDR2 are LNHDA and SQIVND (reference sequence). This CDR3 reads CASKDSLYEQYF.

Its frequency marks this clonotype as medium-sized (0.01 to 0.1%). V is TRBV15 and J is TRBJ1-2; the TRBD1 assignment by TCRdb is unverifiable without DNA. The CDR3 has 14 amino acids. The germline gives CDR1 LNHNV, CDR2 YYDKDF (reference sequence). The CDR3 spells CATSREMSGDGYTF.

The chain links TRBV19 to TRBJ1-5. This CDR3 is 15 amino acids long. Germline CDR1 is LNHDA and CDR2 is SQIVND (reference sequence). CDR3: CASSIERRRDQPQHF.

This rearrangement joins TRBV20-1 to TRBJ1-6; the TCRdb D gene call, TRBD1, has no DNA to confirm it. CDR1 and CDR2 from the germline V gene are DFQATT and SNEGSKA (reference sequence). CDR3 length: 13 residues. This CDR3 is CSALGQGESPLHF.

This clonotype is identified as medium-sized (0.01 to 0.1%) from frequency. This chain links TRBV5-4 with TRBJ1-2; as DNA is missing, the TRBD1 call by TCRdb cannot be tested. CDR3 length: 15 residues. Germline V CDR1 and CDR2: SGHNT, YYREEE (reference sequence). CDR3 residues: CASSLQQGANYGYTF.

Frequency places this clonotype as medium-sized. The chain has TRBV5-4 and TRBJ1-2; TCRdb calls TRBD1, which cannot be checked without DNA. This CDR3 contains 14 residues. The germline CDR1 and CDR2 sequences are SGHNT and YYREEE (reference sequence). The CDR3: CASSLGQAWNGYTF.

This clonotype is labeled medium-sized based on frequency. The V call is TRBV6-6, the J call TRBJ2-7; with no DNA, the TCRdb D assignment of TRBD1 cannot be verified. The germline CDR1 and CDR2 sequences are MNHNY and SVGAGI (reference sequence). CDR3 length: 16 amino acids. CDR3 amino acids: CASSSPLPDRLYEQYF.

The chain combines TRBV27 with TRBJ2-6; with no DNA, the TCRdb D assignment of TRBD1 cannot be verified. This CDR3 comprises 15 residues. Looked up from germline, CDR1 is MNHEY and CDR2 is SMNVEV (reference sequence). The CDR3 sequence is CASSSGSSGANVLTF.

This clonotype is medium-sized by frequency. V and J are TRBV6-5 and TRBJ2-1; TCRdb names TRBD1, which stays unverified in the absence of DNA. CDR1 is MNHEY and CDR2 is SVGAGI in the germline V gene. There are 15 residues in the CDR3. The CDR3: CASSYEGARSNEQFF.

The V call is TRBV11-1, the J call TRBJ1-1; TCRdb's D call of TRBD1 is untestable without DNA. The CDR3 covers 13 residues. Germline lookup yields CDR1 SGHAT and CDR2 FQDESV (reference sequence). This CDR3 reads CASSGQGTTEAFF.

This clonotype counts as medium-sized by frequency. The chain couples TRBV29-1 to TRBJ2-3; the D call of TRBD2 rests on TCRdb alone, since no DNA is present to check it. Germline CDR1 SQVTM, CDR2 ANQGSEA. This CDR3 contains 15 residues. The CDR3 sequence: CSVGVLGESADTQYF.

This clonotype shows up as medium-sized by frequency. Here the CDR3 reads CASSSYTGQSTGELFF. This chain joins TRBV7-2 and TRBJ2-2; checking the TCRdb D call of TRBD1 is not possible without DNA. Germline values: CDR1 SGHTA, CDR2 FQGNSA. The CDR3 spans 16 residues. The entire variable domain, with the rest obtained from reference TRBV7-2 and TRBJ2-2, is as follows: GAGVSQSPSNKVTEKGKDVELRCDPISGHTALYWYRQSLGQGLEFLIYFQGNSAPDKSGLPSDRFSAERTGGSVSTLTIQRTQQEDSAVYLCASSSYTGQSTGELFFGEGSRLTVL.